Sequencing of this T cell receptor beta chain was carried out in a study of blood T cell repertoires in COVID-19. Participants came from about two dozen US areas, aged roughly 18 to 100 years. Which cohort a participant joined came from the clinical history participants gave. Original handling: Scientists estimated how many nucleated cells there were by amplifying reference gene primers. Method: immunoSEQ multiplex PCR; TCRdb's copy keeps in-frame clones and lacks some. That table gives V, J and clone size, and the DNA gave D and trimming. Among approximately 270,000 clones, approximately 83% were seen once, and the ten largest hold around 1.8%. Sequencing input: PBMCs or T cells enriched from blood (not recorded which). The receptor's source is a woman between 45 and 60 years old who had recovered from COVID-19.

The CDR3 is CASSIVGQGTNYGYTF. The CDR3, as DNA: TGTGCCAGTAGTATAGTGGGGCAGGGGACTAACTATGGCTACACCTTC. This chain connects TRBV19 to TRBJ1-2; possible D gene TRBD1, 6 bases. V shed 1 base and J shed 0 bases, with 12 bases lying between them. Germline values: CDR1 LNHDA, CDR2 SQIVND (reference sequence). This CDR3 comprises 16 residues. The full variable domain, its missing parts supplied by reference TRBV19 and TRBJ1-2, is DGGITQSPKYLFRKEGQNVTLSCEQNLNHDAMYWYRQDPGQGLRLIYYSQIVNDFQKGDIAEGYSVSREKKESFPLTVTSAQKNPTAFYLCASSIVGQGTNYGYTFGSGTRLTVV.